Presented here are 8 T cell receptor beta chains from one specimen sequenced in a study of blood T cell repertoires in COVID-19. Profiled with immunoSEQ multiplex PCR; TCRdb holds only in-frame clones, not every one. The table includes over 85,000 clones, 70% to 80% detected once. Sample: peripheral blood. The source of these receptors is a human donor in a cohort sampled during active COVID-19.

V is TRBV2 and J is TRBJ1-1; D perhaps matches TRBD1 (6 bases). Germline values: CDR1 SNHLY, CDR2 FYNNEI. Trimming removed 7 bases from V and 1 base from J, with 10 bases in between. This CDR3 contains 13 residues. The CDR3 is CASTPDRNTEAFF. As DNA, the CDR3 is TGTGCCAGCACCCCGGACAGGAACACTGAAGCTTTCTTT.

J is TRBJ2-2 and V is TRBV4-3; D possibly corresponds to TRBD2 (6 bases). This CDR3 comprises 16 residues. V shed 1 base and J shed 3 bases, with 12 bases lying between them. Germline loops: CDR1 LGHNA, CDR2 YSLEER. This chain's CDR3 is CASSQGGSGYTGELFF. DNA of the CDR3: TGCGCCAGCAGCCAAGGCGGTAGCGGATACACCGGGGAGCTGTTTTTT.

This clone appeared a few times. One junction end does not reproduce the germline sequence, and a read error may be involved. The chain carries TRBV5-4 and TRBJ1-2; TRBD1 matches at 9 bases. The CDR3 is 16 residues long. Germline V gives CDR1 SGHNT, CDR2 YYREEE (reference sequence). Here the CDR3 reads CASSLGGVTGGTGNTF. CDR3 nucleotides: TGTGCCAGCAGCTTAGGCGGAGTCACAGGGGGCACTGGCAACACCTTC.

The chain carries TRBV11-2 and TRBJ1-1; the D is unclear. This CDR3 spans 14 amino acids. Per the germline V gene, CDR1 is SGHAT and CDR2 is FQNNGV. V dropped 4 bases and J dropped 4 bases, with 13 bases sitting between them. The CDR3 DNA reads as TGTGCCAGCAGCTCTAACTATCTCGGCACTGAAGCTTTCTTT. It specifies CASSSNYLGTEAFF. The full variable domain, with the rest looked up from reference TRBV11-2 and TRBJ1-1, is EAGVAQSPRYKIIEKRQSVAFWCNPISGHATLYWYQQILGQGPKLLIQFQNNGVVDDSQLPKDRFSAERLKGVDSTLKIQPAKLEDSAVYLCASSSNYLGTEAFFGQGTRLTVV.

The chain recombines TRBV6-5 with TRBJ1-5; possible D gene TRBD1, 5 bases. The CDR3 covers 15 residues. Deletions cut 5 bases from V and 3 bases from J, with 14 bases between. Germline V gene data show CDR1 as MNHEY and CDR2 as SVGAGI. The CDR3 DNA is TGTGCCAGCAGTCCGACAGTCTATGCCAATCAGCCCCAGCATTTT. Translated, it gives CASSPTVYANQPQHF.

This clone was recorded a few times. The chain uses TRBV2 and TRBJ2-3, with TRBD1 identical over 8 bases. The V gene end was trimmed by 6 bases and the J gene end by 3 bases; junction bases not matched to a gene: 5. The CDR3 sequence is 14 residues long. From germline, CDR1 is SNHLY and CDR2 FYNNEI. CDR3 in amino acids: CASSPTGVTDTQYF. The CDR3 nucleotides are TGTGCCAGCAGCCCGACAGGGGTTACAGATACGCAGTATTTT.

The chain combines TRBV5-4 with TRBJ2-1, with D maybe TRBD2 (6 bases). V dropped 2 bases and J dropped 2 bases, with 11 bases sitting between them. The CDR3 extends over 15 amino acids. CDR1 and CDR2 (germline): SGHNT, YYREEE (reference sequence). CDR3 nucleotide sequence: TGTGCCAGCAGCTTTGGCGGGGCGACCTACAATGAGCAGTTCTTC. This encodes CASSFGGATYNEQFF.

The chain links TRBV2 to TRBJ2-7, with D possibly TRBD1 on 7 matching bases. The CDR3 has 15 amino acids. V was pared by 3 bases and J by 6 bases, with 18 bases between. Germline-derived CDR1 and CDR2 are SNHLY and FYNNEI. DNA of the CDR3: TGTGCCAGCAGTGACCCCCAGGGGGGATGGGGCGAGCAGTACTTC. Protein sequence: CASSDPQGGWGEQYF.